Sequencing of this T cell receptor beta chain was carried out in a study of blood T cell repertoires in COVID-19. Study-level background: There were acute and convalescent COVID-19 samples, and they came from the United States, Italy and Spain. The analysed material was cDNA or gDNA that came from T cells, B-cell-depleted T cells, or PBMCs.

Sequencing was performed with immunoSEQ multiplex PCR; in TCRdb, only in-frame clones are kept and a portion is missing. The sample yields fewer than 250,000 clones, just under 90% seen once. Adults between about 18 and 89 years of age took part from fewer than 30 US areas. Looked up from germline, CDR1 is SGHRS and CDR2 is YFSETQ. This CDR3 comprises 14 residues. J lost 4 bases, V lost 3 bases, and 2 bases had no gene match. The V call is TRBV5-1, the J call TRBJ2-5; TRBD1 matches at 11 bases. The TCR sequence derives from a man aged 45-65 years who had been exposed to COVID-19. Material: PBMCs or T cells enriched from blood (not recorded which). The CDR3: CASSSGTGGETQYF. The CDR3 DNA is TGCGCCAGCAGCTCCGGGACAGGGGGAGAGACCCAGTACTTC. The full variable domain, with the rest looked up from reference TRBV5-1 and TRBJ2-5, is KAGVTQTPRYLIKTRGQQVTLSCSPISGHRSVSWYQQTPGQGLQFLFEYFSETQRNKGNFPGRFSGRQFSNSRSEMNVSTLELGDSALYLCASSSGTGGETQYFGPGTRLLVL.